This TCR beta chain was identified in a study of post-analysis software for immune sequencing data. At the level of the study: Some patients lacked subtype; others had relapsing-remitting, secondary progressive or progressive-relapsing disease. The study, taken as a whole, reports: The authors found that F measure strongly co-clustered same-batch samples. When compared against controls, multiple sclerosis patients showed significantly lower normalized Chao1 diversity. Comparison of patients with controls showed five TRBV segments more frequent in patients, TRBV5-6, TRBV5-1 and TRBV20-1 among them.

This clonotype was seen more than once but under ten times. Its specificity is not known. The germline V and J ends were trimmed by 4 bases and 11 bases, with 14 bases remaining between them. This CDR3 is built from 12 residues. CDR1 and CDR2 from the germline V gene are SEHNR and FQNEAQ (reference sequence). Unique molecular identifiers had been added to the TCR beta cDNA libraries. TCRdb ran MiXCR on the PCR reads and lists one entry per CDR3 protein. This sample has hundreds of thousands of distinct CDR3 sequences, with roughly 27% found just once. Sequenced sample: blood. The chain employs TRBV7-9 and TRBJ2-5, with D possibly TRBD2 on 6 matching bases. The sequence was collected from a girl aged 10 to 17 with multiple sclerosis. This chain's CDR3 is CASSSLEGKQYF. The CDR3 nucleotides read TGTGCCAGCAGCTCCCTGGAGGGCAAGCAGTACTTC.